This T cell receptor beta chain was captured in a study of T cell responses to AZD1222 COVID-19 vaccine (TCRdb year 2021). Regarding the research as a whole: AZD1222 recipients given second doses at about 4 weeks or at about 12 weeks were pooled, since spike-specific TCR depth and breadth were not found to differ between the two schedules. TCR sequencing covered some 240 trial participants: 207 given two doses of AZD1222 and approximately 25 given two doses of MenACWY control vaccine. Enrollment into the trials was organized by age into subgroups of 18-55, 56-69 and 70-plus years, and those subgroups contained approximately 160, 26 and 62 TCR-sequenced participants, respectively.

This clone was seen just once. The target of this receptor is not known. No much larger clone is present one base from it, and per-base qualities are unavailable. Counted from cysteine to phenylalanine, this CDR3 has 16 amino acids. Only the CDR3 region is kept as DNA, spanning 48 bases read in frame from base 1. The V and J ends are trimmed by 4 bases and 4 bases, leaving 17 bases between them. Sequences MGHRA (CDR1) and YSYEKL (CDR2) are obtained from the germline V gene. The full study reports these points: Because no samples from the day 14 peak response were available, repertoires could be characterized only after the peak T cell response. Most participants were white British and females outnumbered males, and the authors suggested that clonal diversity may have been underestimated. After two AZD1222 doses, both the breadth and the depth of spike-specific TCRs were significantly higher than at day 0 and than in MenACWY recipients. The whole spike protein was spanned by vaccine-associated CD4 TCRs, and dominant responses were seen in regions 160-218 and 743-854. Conclusions about previously exposed vaccinees were limited because only a handful of AZD1222 recipients were SARS-CoV-2 seropositive at baseline. Nearly half of unique spike-specific TCRs reportedly recognized epitopes outside regions mutated in the B.1.351 and B.1.1.7 variants. In the small 56-69-year group, the increase in depth fell short of significance, most likely because of low power.

The CDR3 regions of human TCRbeta chains were analyzed by immunosequencing. The study's own analysis went as follows. TCRs in the repertoires were matched against a reference library of SARS-CoV-2-specific TCRs that had been generated with the MIRA antigen-specificity platform. Breadth meant the fraction of unique TCRs that were SARS-CoV-2-associated, whereas depth meant the fraction of total T cells that were SARS-CoV-2-associated. Each spike-specific TCR was assigned to its reactive spike region and to a CD4 or CD8 class using the MIRA data. Log10-transformed breadth and depth values were compared by one-way ANOVA with Sidak's multiple comparisons tests. Drawn from immuneACCESS, this table holds only the in-frame rearrangements with V and J called that TCRdb kept. Clones are partly lost; checked studies trace under half to an unresolved V gene and leave the rest unexplained. V and J calls plus clone size are reproduced from that table; the DNA served to infer D and trimming. For this sample there are around 140,000 clones; under 90% appear just once. The top ten constitute 6.3% of the sample.

The time point label on this specimen signifies: baseline before first vaccination. Vaccinee samples were obtained from the UK trials COV001 and COV002, which included a single-blind randomized controlled phase 2/3 trial of AZD1222 (ChAdOx1 nCoV-19) in healthy adults. Trial participant PBMC samples were collected at day 0 and day 28 after the second dose for TCRbeta chain sequencing. The rearranged chain carries TRBV4-1 and TRBJ1-3, with a tentative D gene TRBD1 over 5 matching bases. Specimen: peripheral blood, collected on day 0 of AZD1222 vaccination. The clonotype comes from an adult in good health. The CDR3 protein sequence reads: CASSREGLHKGNTIYF. At the DNA level, the sequence is TGCGCCAGCAGCCGCGAGGGACTGCACAAAGGAAACACCATATATTTT.